This T cell receptor beta chain appears in the sequencing data of a study of identical twins. In regard to this clonotype: Its antigen is undetermined.

Template switching added a universal primer site, and cDNA bore unique molecular identifiers. TCRdb ran MiXCR on the 5' RACE reads and lists one entry per CDR3 protein. The sample records roughly 720,000 distinct CDR3 sequences, about 20% being singletons. Study-wide findings and caveats: For cord blood, abundant beta clonotypes had fewer insertions, unlike memory repertoires, which showed none.

V was clipped by 3 bases and J by 8 bases, with 12 bases between them. In germline, CDR1 is SGHKS, CDR2 YYEKEE (reference sequence). This CDR3 is built from 12 residues. This sample was also put to use in a study of T cells expressing NK-cell markers. That study adds: The study drew TCR beta repertoires from sorted CD3+CD56+NKG2C+, CD3+CD56+NKG2C- and CD3+CD56-NKG2C+ T cells. These clonotypes, the leaders elsewhere, also led the CD3+CD56-NKG2C+ fraction in four donors.

The chain carries TRBV5-5 and TRBJ2-7; D may be TRBD2 (7 bases). The source is a woman aged 18-29 years in good health. Source material: PBMCs. CDR3 nucleotide sequence: TGTGCCAGCAGCTGGGGGGGCGGACAGCAGTACTTC. Translation: CASSWGGGQQYF.